What follows are 9 T cell receptor beta chains derived from one specimen sequenced in a study of cytomegalovirus exposure and HLA in healthy donors. Assay: immunoSEQ multiplex PCR; the TCRdb copy retains only in-frame clones and omits some. The table includes over 100,000 clones, approximately 89% detected once. Sequences were obtained from PBMCs. All receptors derive from a woman in her late teens or twenties in good health and CMV-seronegative.

The V and J genes are TRBV4-1 and TRBJ1-1; TRBD1 aligns across 8 bases. Germline CDR1 reads MGHRA; CDR2 reads YSYEKL. The length of the CDR3 is 16 residues. V dropped 4 bases and J dropped 7; count of bases not matched to a gene: 14. CDR3 sequence: CASSRAGTGSRGEAFF. The DNA for the CDR3 is TGCGCCAGCAGCCGCGCCGGGACAGGCTCCAGGGGTGAAGCTTTCTTT.

The rearrangement uses TRBV2 and TRBJ1-2; TRBD1 might be the D (6 bases). Deletions cut 6 bases from V and 4 bases from J, with 12 bases between. This CDR3 region has 13 residues. Germline V gene lookup returns CDR1 SNHLY and CDR2 FYNNEI. The CDR3 nucleotides read TGTGCCAGCAGCAGCGGACAGTCCTATGGCTACACCTTC. Translating gives CASSSGQSYGYTF.

This chain joins TRBV11-2 and TRBJ1-1, with 9 bases that match TRBD1. The trim removed 1 base at V and 2 bases at J, leaving 5 bases unmatched. The CDR3 is made up of 16 amino acids. The germline V gene has CDR1 SGHAT and CDR2 FQNNGV. In nucleotides, the CDR3 is TGTGCCAGCAGCTTAGTTGGGACAGGGACAAACACTGAAGCTTTCTTT. This sequence encodes CASSLVGTGTNTEAFF.

The rearrangement links TRBV7-3 to TRBJ1-1; D not certain. Germline V gives CDR1 SGHTA, CDR2 FQGTGA. Trimming took off 5 bases at V and 1 base at J, with 11 bases between the two ends. This CDR3 is built from 14 residues. Here the CDR3 reads CASSRSAGNTEAFF. The DNA of the CDR3 is TGTGCCAGCAGCCGAAGTGCAGGGAACACTGAAGCTTTCTTT.

The genes are TRBV5-1 and TRBJ2-5; 11 positions agree with TRBD2. The germline V gene encodes CDR1 SGHRS and CDR2 YFSETQ. The CDR3 consists of 15 residues. V lost 2 bases to trimming and J lost 2 bases; unmatched junction nucleotides: 2. The CDR3 DNA sequence: TGCGCCAGCAGCTTTAGCGGGGGGGCTCAAGAGACCCAGTACTTC. It specifies CASSFSGGAQETQYF.

The genes are TRBV4-2 and TRBJ1-5, with D perhaps matching TRBD1 (5 bases). The ends were cut back, 0 bases at V and 6 bases at J, with 18 bases in the middle. Germline CDR1 reads LGHNA; CDR2 reads YNFKEQ. The CDR3 spans 17 residues. The CDR3 protein is CASSQEGGGVDRQPQHF. CDR3 nucleotide sequence: TGTGCCAGCAGCCAAGAGGGGGGAGGCGTCGATCGTCAGCCCCAGCATTTT.

The rearrangement uses TRBV13 and TRBJ1-6; TRBD1 might be the D (6 bases). The V end lost 6 bases, the J end lost 0 bases, and 12 bases lay between the germline ends. In germline, CDR1 is PRHDT, CDR2 FYEKMQ (reference sequence). There are 16 residues in the CDR3. DNA of the CDR3: TGTGCCAGCAGGCGACAGGATTCCTCCTATAATTCACCCCTCCACTTT. It codes for CASRRQDSSYNSPLHF.

This clone appeared a single time. The chain links TRBV27 to TRBJ1-1; the D is unclear. The CDR3 extends over 13 amino acids. Germline V CDR1 and CDR2: MNHEY, SMNVEV (reference sequence). The V end was cut by 3 bases, the J end by 1 base, with 6 bases between. CDR3 DNA: TGTGCCAGCAGTTTTCGGGGGAACACTGAAGCTTTCTTT. This sequence encodes CASSFRGNTEAFF.

The V and J genes are TRBV27 and TRBJ1-5; perhaps TRBD1 as D (6 bases). The V end lost 6 bases, the J end lost 4 bases, and 7 bases lay between the germline ends. Germline V gene lookup returns CDR1 MNHEY and CDR2 SMNVEV (reference sequence). The CDR3 runs 12 residues. The CDR3 DNA reads as TGTGCCAGCAGGACAGGAAATCAGCCCCAGCATTTT. It is translated as CASRTGNQPQHF.